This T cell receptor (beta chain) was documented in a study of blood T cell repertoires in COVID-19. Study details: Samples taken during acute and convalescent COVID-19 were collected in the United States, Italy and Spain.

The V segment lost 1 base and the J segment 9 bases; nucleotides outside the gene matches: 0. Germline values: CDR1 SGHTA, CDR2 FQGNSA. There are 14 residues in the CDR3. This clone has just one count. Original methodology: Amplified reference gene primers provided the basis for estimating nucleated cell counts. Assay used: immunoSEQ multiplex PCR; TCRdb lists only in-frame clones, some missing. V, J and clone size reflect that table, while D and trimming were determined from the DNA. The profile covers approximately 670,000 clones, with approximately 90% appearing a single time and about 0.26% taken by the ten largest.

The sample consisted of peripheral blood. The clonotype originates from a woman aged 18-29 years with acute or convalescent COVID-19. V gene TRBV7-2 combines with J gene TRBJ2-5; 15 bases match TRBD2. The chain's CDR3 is CASSLGTSGGAQYF. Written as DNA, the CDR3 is TGTGCCAGCAGCTTAGGGACTAGCGGGGGGGCCCAGTACTTC.